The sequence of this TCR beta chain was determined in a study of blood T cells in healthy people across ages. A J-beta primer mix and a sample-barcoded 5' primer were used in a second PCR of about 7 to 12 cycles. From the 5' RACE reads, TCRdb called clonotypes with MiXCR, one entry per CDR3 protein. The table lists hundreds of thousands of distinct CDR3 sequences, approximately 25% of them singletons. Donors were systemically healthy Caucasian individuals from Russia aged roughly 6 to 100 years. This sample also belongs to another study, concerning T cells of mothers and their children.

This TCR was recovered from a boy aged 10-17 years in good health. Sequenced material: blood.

CDR3 in amino acids: CAISPGTGYEQYF. CDR3 DNA sequence: TGTGCCATCAGCCCAGGGACTGGCTACGAGCAGTACTTC. The chain employs TRBV6-5 and TRBJ2-7, with a weak D call TRBD2 (6 bases). V was clipped by 10 bases and J by 3 bases, with 16 bases between them. Germline assignment: CDR1 MNHEY and CDR2 SVGAGI. The CDR3 loop spans 13 amino acids.